This T cell receptor beta chain was profiled in a study of cytomegalovirus exposure and HLA in healthy donors. Study-wide results and limits: Analysis was performed later, and it showed HLA-associated TCR beta chains to be more clonally expanded than equally common others. Trimming of TCR beta V- and J-genes showed a link, identified in a later analysis, to a missense DCLRE1C variant. Presence/absence analyses supposed approximately even sequencing depth among donors.

Every donor was a healthy person donating bone marrow. The primer mix had 60 Vbeta and 13 Jbeta primers. The protocol was immunoSEQ multiplex PCR, while the TCRdb copy is restricted to in-frame clones and leaves out a portion. The repertoire includes more than 90,000 clones, about two thirds of them detected once, and about 6% sits in the top ten. About this clone itself: Its antigen is undetermined.

The V gene's germline CDR1 is LNHDA and CDR2 SQIVND (reference sequence). V gave up 4 bases and J gave up 5 bases; unmatched junction bases: 16. CDR3 length: 17 amino acids. This TCR was sampled from a boy younger than 18 in good health and CMV-seropositive. The specimen was PBMCs. The rearrangement uses TRBV19 and TRBJ1-1; 7 bases agree with TRBD1. The CDR3: CASSNWAGGISRTEAFF. The CDR3 region has the DNA TGTGCCAGTAGTAACTGGGCAGGGGGAATTAGTAGAACTGAAGCTTTCTTT.